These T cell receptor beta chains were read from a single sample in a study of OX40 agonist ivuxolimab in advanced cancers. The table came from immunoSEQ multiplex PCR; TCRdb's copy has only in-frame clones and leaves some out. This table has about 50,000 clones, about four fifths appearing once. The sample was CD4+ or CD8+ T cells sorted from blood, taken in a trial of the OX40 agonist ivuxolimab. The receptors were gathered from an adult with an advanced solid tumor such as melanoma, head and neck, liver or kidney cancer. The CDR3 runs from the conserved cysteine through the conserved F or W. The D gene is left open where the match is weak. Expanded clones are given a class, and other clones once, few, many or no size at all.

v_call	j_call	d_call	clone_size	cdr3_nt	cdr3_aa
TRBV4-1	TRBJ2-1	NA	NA	TGCGCCAGCAGCCAAGTAGGGGGTTTTTACAATGAGCAGTTCTTC	CASSQVGGFYNEQFF
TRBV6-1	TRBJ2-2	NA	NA	TGTGCCAGCAGTGAAGGACCTAACACCGGGGAGCTGTTTTTT	CASSEGPNTGELFF
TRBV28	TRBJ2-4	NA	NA	TGTGCCAGCAGCCTTTCAGAAAACATTCAGTACTTC	CASSLSENIQYF
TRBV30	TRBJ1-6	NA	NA	TGTGCCTGGAGGGCGGACCTGAGCTCCTATAATTCACCCCTCCACTTT	CAWRADLSSYNSPLHF
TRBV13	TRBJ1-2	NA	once	TGTGCCAGCAGCTTAGGCCTCTTTTATGTTGGCTACACCTTC	CASSLGLFYVGYTF
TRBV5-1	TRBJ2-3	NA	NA	TGCGCCAGCAGCCAAAGACGCTCAGATACGCAGTATTTT	CASSQRRSDTQYF